This T cell receptor beta chain was sequenced in a study of PD-L1 blockade in urothelial cancer. Profiling relied on immunoSEQ multiplex PCR, and the TCRdb table lists in-frame clones only, not all of them. The sample has about 130,000 clones, roughly 84% seen once. Germline V gene data show CDR1 as SGHTA and CDR2 as FQGTGA. The CDR3 has 16 residues. The V and J ends lost 2 bases and 5 bases, in that order; junction bases with no gene match: 8. Indicated time point: pretreatment peripheral blood. The sample consisted of PBMCs, taken around atezolizumab (anti-PD-L1) treatment. This chain uses TRBV7-3 with TRBJ2-7; 11 nucleotides line up with TRBD2. The sequence derives from a man over 45 with urothelial cancer. CDR3 sequence: CASSLLAGGPMDEQYF. The CDR3 DNA reads TGTGCCAGCAGCTTATTAGCGGGAGGGCCTATGGACGAGCAGTACTTC. Full variable domain (remainder filled in from reference TRBV7-3 and TRBJ2-7): GAGVSQTPSNKVTEKGKYVELRCDPISGHTALYWYRQSLGQGPEFLIYFQGTGAADDSGLPNDRFFAVRPEGSVSTLKIQRTERGDSAVYLCASSLLAGGPMDEQYFGPGTRLTVT.